The 11 T cell receptor beta chains below come from one sample, sequenced in a study of tumor-infiltrating lymphocytes in primary liver carcinoma. Alongside blood RNA obtained from unsorted whole blood, germline DNA was also extracted. Using a constant-region primer together with ProtoScript II reverse transcriptase, TCR beta cDNA was made from roughly 540 ng of total RNA. A slightly modified ARM-PCR protocol with three nested multiplex PCR rounds produced these TCR beta libraries. A C-beta reverse primer and TRBV1-TRBV30 forward primers served in each of the first two PCR rounds, at 9 to 11 cycles apiece. TCRdb processed the multiplex PCR reads anew with MiXCR; each CDR3 protein has one entry. The top ten hold approximately 15% of the sample, which has just over 300,000 distinct CDR3 sequences, almost 60% seen once. The source material was peripheral blood. These receptor sequences come from a woman in her 30s with primary liver carcinoma and hepatitis B virus infection.

This clonotype was seen at least ten times. J is TRBJ1-2 and V is TRBV29-1; TRBD1 aligns across 8 bases. CDR3 size: 14 residues. Germline V gives CDR1 SQVTM, CDR2 ANQGSEA. The V gene end was trimmed by 6 bases and the J gene end by 4 bases; junction bases not matched to a gene: 10. The CDR3 region is CSVRDRLLRYGYTF. CDR3 coding DNA: TGCAGCGTCCGGGACAGGTTGCTTCGCTATGGCTACACCTTC. Filled out from reference TRBV29-1 and TRBJ1-2, the complete variable domain reads SAVISQKPSRDICQRGTSLTIQCQVDSQVTMMFWYRQQPGQSLTLIATANQGSEATYESGFVIDKFPISRPNLTFSTLTVSNMSPEDSSIYLCSVRDRLLRYGYTFGSGTRLTVV.

About this clonotype itself: A junction end diverges from the germline sequence, so it may reflect a read error. The genes are TRBV12-3 or TRBV12-4 and TRBJ1-5; D remains unclear. The CDR3 runs to 13 residues. The DNA of the CDR3 is TGTGCCAGCTGTTTGGGCAGCAATCAGCCCCAGCATTTT. Translation gives CASCLGSNQPQHF.

Many counts were recorded for this clonotype. The chain links TRBV11-2 to TRBJ2-3, with D hard to call. This CDR3 has 15 residues. Germline V gives CDR1 SGHAT, CDR2 FQNNGV. Trimming removed 5 bases at V and 2 bases at J, with 14 bases between. CDR3 loop: CASSPGELDTDTQYF. CDR3 DNA sequence: TGTGCCAGCAGCCCAGGCGAACTGGACACAGATACGCAGTATTTT. Supplemented by reference TRBV11-2 and TRBJ2-3, the full variable domain reads EAGVAQSPRYKIIEKRQSVAFWCNPISGHATLYWYQQILGQGPKLLIQFQNNGVVDDSQLPKDRFSAERLKGVDSTLKIQPAKLEDSAVYLCASSPGELDTDTQYFGPGTRLTVL.

A remark on this clonotype: A read error is possible here, since a much larger clone lies one base away. The rearrangement links TRBV12-3 or TRBV12-4 to TRBJ1-4, with unresolved D. V was cut by 10 bases and J by 3 bases, with 12 bases left in between. The CDR3 sequence is 13 residues long. The CDR3 sequence: CAIQLVANEKLFF. In DNA, the CDR3 is TGTGCCATCCAATTAGTGGCTAATGAAAAACTGTTTTTT.

CDR3 in amino acids: CASSYSRGDGYTF. The CDR3 bases are TGTGCCAGCAGTTACTCCAGGGGGGATGGCTACACCTTC. The chain uses TRBV6-5 and TRBJ1-2; 7 bases are a match to TRBD1. Germline V lookup: CDR1 MNHEY, CDR2 SVGAGI. The CDR3 length is 13 residues. V lost 0 bases to trimming and J lost 6 bases; unmatched junction nucleotides: 1.

A remark on this clonotype: The CDR3 does not close with the conserved phenylalanine or tryptophan, likely indicating a read error. The chain couples TRBV11-3 to TRBJ2-1; possibly TRBD2 for D (6 bases). This CDR3 contains 15 residues. V lost 1 base, J lost 6 bases, and 13 bases lay in between. Germline assignment: CDR1 SGHNT and CDR2 YENEEA. The DNA of the CDR3 is TGTGCCAGCAGCTTAGGGTGGGAGGAATTCAATGAGCAGTTCCTC. This codes for CASSLGWEEFNEQFL.

Notes on this clonotype: One base away lies a much larger clone, so this may be a sequencing read error. The gene calls are TRBV4-2 and TRBJ2-5; TRBD1 or TRBD2 may be the D gene (5 bases each). Germline V gene data show CDR1 as LGHNA and CDR2 as YNFKEQ. The CDR3 contains 12 residues. CDR3 coding DNA: TGTGCCAGCAGCCAACTCCGAGGGACCCAGCACTTC. Protein sequence: CASSQLRGTQHF.

To note about this clonotype: A single base separates this from a much larger clone, so it may be a read error. V usage is TRBV6-5 and J usage is TRBJ2-7; 7 nucleotides align to TRBD2. Unmatched junction bases numbered 6, after V lost 4 bases and J lost 3 bases. Germline V gene lookup returns CDR1 MNHEY and CDR2 SVGAGI. This CDR3 has 14 residues. This CDR3 is CASSFTGLNYEQYF. The CDR3 DNA reads TGTGCCAGCAGTTTCACGGGACTAAACTACGAGCAGTACTTC.

With regard to this clonotype: A much larger clone is a single base away; this may be a read error. The rearrangement links TRBV6-5 to TRBJ2-7; 9 bases are shared with TRBD1. J gave up 1 base and V 6 bases, and 7 bases lay outside the gene matches. CDR3 length: 15 residues. Germline lookup yields CDR1 MNHEY and CDR2 SVGAGI. In DNA, the CDR3 is TGTGCCAGCAGACCACGGGGGACAGGGTCCTACGAGCAGTACTTC. It yields the protein CASRPRGTGSYEQYF.

This chain joins TRBV2 and TRBJ2-1; 7 bases align to TRBD1. V dropped 7 bases and J dropped 5; count of bases not matched to a gene: 11. The germline V gene encodes CDR1 SNHLY and CDR2 FYNNEI. This CDR3 has 15 amino acids. The CDR3, as DNA: TGTGCCAGCACCAACCGGGACAGTCTTAACAATGAGCAGTTCTTC. Residues: CASTNRDSLNNEQFF.

This clonotype was counted only a few times. CDR3 nucleotide sequence: TGTGCCTTGGGCAGGGGCGAAGCTTTCTTT. Its protein is CALGRGEAFF. The chain links TRBV28 to TRBJ1-1; weak D call: TRBD1 (6 bases). This CDR3 is 10 amino acids long. Germline assignment: CDR1 MDHEN and CDR2 SYDVKM. V was pared by 11 bases and J by 8 bases, with 12 bases between.